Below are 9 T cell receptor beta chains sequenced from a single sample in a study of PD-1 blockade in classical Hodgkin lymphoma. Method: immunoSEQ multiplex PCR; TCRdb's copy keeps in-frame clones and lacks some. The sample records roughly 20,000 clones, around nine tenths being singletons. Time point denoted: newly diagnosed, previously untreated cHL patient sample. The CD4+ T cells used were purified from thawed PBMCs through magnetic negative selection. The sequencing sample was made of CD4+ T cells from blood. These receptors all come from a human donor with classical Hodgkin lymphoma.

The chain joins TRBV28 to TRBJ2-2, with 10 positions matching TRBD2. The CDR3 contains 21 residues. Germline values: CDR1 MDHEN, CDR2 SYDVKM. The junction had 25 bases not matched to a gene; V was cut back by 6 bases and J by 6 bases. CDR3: CASSQGTGRISGRSHAGELFF. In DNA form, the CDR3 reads TGTGCCAGCAGCCAGGGGACAGGCAGGATTAGCGGGAGGTCTCATGCCGGGGAGCTGTTTTTT.

This CDR3 reads CASSPRQAIYEQYF. DNA for the CDR3: TGTGCCAGCAGCCCGCGACAGGCGATCTACGAGCAGTACTTC. J is TRBJ2-7 and V is TRBV9, with D maybe TRBD1 (6 bases). Trimming took off 4 bases at V and 3 bases at J, with 14 bases between the two ends. The CDR3 runs 14 residues. Per the germline V gene, CDR1 is SGDLS and CDR2 is YYNGEE. Complete variable domain (other parts from reference TRBV9 and TRBJ2-7): DSGVTQTPKHLITATGQRVTLRCSPRSGDLSVYWYQQSLDQGLQFLIQYYNGEERAKGNILERFSAQQFPDLHSELNLSSLELGDSALYFCASSPRQAIYEQYFGPGTRLTVT.

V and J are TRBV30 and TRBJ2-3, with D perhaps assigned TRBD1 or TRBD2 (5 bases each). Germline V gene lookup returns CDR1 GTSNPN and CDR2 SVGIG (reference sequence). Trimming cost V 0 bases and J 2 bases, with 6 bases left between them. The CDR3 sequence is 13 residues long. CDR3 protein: CAWSVGTTDTQYF. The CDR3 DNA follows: TGTGCCTGGAGTGTCGGGACCACAGATACGCAGTATTTT.

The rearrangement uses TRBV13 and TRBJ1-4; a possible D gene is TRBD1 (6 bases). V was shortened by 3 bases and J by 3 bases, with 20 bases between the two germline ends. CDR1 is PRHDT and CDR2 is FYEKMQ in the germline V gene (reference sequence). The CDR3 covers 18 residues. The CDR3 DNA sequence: TGTGCCAGCAGCTTCCCCAGGAGTACCGCAGGGGCTAATGAAAAACTGTTTTTT. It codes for CASSFPRSTAGANEKLFF.

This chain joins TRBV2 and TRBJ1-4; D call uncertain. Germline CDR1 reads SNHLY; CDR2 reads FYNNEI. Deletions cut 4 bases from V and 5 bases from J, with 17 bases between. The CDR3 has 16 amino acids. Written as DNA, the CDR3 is TGTGCCAGCAGTGTAGGATTCGTAGGCCGAAATGAAAAACTGTTTTTT. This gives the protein CASSVGFVGRNEKLFF.

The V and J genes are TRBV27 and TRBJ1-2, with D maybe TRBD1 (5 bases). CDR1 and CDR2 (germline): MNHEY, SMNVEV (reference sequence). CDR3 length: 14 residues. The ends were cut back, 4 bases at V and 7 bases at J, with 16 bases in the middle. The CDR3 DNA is TGTGCCAGCAGTTCCGGGACGACCATGGGTGGCTACACCTTC. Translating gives CASSSGTTMGGYTF.

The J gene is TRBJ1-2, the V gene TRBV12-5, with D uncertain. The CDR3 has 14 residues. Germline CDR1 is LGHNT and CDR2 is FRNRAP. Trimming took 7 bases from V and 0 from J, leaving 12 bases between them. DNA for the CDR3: TGTGCTAGTGTAACAACATCCACTAACTATGGCTACACCTTC. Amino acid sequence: CASVTTSTNYGYTF. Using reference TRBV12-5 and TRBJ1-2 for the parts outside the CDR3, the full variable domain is DARVTQTPRHKVTEMGQEVTMRCQPILGHNTVFWYRQTMMQGLELLAYFRNRAPLDDSGMPKDRFSAEMPDATLATLKIQPSEPRDSAVYFCASVTTSTNYGYTFGSGTRLTVV.

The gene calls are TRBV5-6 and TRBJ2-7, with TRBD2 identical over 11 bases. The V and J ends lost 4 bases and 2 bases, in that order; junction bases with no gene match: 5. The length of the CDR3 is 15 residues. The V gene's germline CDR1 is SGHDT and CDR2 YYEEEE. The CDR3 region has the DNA TGTGCCAGCAGCCAAATAGCGGGGGGGGCCTACGAGCAGTACTTC. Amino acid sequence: CASSQIAGGAYEQYF.

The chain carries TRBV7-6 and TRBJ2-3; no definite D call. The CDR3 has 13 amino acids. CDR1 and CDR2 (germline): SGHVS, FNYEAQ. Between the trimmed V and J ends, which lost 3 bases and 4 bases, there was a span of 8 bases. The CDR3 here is CASSFPPPDTQYF. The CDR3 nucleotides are TGTGCCAGCAGCTTCCCGCCCCCAGATACGCAGTATTTT.